The TCR beta chain described here comes from a study of blood T cells in healthy people across ages (dated by TCRdb to about 2015). Broadly, across the study: In model experiments, roughly one uniquely barcoded TCR beta cDNA molecule per two T cells was captured by template switching. Age-related changes in TCR beta repertoire diversity were measured in the study by deep sequencing normalized with unique cDNA molecular identifiers. Four age groups were formed from the donors: young (average 16 years), middle-aged (less than 40), aged (62) and long-lived (less than 85). The study analyzed two additional independent replicas of 1 million unique cDNA reads from the same blood draw for two donors, one aged 18 to 30 and one aged 80 or older.

Beyond this particular receptor, the publication reports: As age increased, observed TCR beta diversity per million T cells dropped in a roughly linear way, and a significant reduction was already evident by age 40. Because the CMV infection status of the donors was unknown, age-related changes in expanded clonotypes may potentially have been confounded. Estimates of total diversity from one million sequenced T cells were regarded as lower bounds and underestimates. The long-lived group showed more naive CD4+ T cells, fewer expanded clones and increased TCR diversity than the aged group, suggesting age selection. There was a strong correlation between observed TCR beta diversity and the percentage of naive T cells measured by flow cytometry. Since profiling was done on bulk unsorted PBMCs, naive and antigen-experienced compartments could not be conclusively compared.

As regards this clonotype: Its antigen is unknown. Per-nucleotide qualities are absent, and no much larger clonotype sits a single base away.

Libraries were built with 5' RACE. Instrument used: Illumina HiSeq 2500. A second PCR of about 7 to 12 cycles was run with a J-beta primer mix and a sample-barcoded 5' primer. Each TCR beta cDNA molecule received a unique molecular identifier from a template-switch 5' adaptor carrying 12 random nucleotides. Each sample yielded at least 2.5 million CDR3-containing paired-end reads. First-strand cDNA synthesis was performed from all RNA using the Mint cDNA synthesis kit, with priming by a TRBC-specific oligonucleotide. After uracil-DNA glycosylase treatment, a first 18-cycle PCR used universal primers M1SS and BC2_uni_R on all cDNA. Processing in the source paper ran as follows. For normalization, 1 million high-quality reads were randomly selected from each sample, with every read carrying a distinct molecular identifier. Reads with shared molecular identifiers were discarded instead of being binned into consensus sequences. CDR3 identification, clonotype clustering and error correction used MiTCR with a Q25 quality threshold and the strictest error-elimination algorithm. A nonparametric unseen species model using Euler transformation provided a lower-bound estimate of total TCR beta diversity. Using fastp at Q25 and MiXCR, TCRdb reprocessed the public reads and kept productive beta chains. CDR3 protein duplicates are merged, each entry listing the most common genes and DNA. V and J calls and clone size were set by TCRdb, not the authors. The sample table contains some 930,000 distinct CDR3 sequences; only one count was recorded for almost 30% of them. The top ten hold 10% of the sample.

The donors were roughly 39 Caucasian individuals from Russia, aged about 6 to 95 years, who were systemically healthy. Each donor gave roughly 9.5 milliliters of peripheral blood, collected into EDTA-treated Vacutainer tubes. PBMCs were isolated by Ficoll-Paque density-gradient centrifugation, with at least 6 million obtained per sample. Trizol reagent was used to extract total RNA from PBMCs, with at least 5.5 micrograms per sample. Naive CD45RAhigh/CD27high T cell percentages were measured by flow cytometry on a PBMC aliquot from every donor. The germline V gene (reference sequence) supplies CDR1 MNHEY and CDR2 SMNVEV. The cysteine opens and the phenylalanine closes a CDR3 of 15 amino acids. The sequence is cut down to CDR3 DNA, 45 bases in frame from base 1. Relative to germline, V is 0 bases shorter and J is 0 bases shorter, with 6 bases between their ends. A further study also used this sample, focusing on T cells of mothers and their children. Per that second paper: Nine systemically healthy Caucasian individuals, comprising three mothers and their six children, were included as donors. cDNA synthesis consumed the entire amount of extracted RNA, loaded at approximately 1.4 ug RNA in each 15 ul reaction. In the second PCR, the M1S primer added sample barcodes and 2-4 random nucleotides. Over 10 million TCR beta CDR3 reads came from each mother, compared with 2.5 million to 3.5 million reads from each child. TCR recombination output is similarly shaped by thymic selection in related and unrelated pairs, with a minor effect exerted by inherited differences. Normalized repertoire overlap in related mother-child pairs was always slightly higher than in unrelated mother-child pairs, but the difference was never significant. No persistent microchimeric T cell clones were detected, at a sensitivity of roughly 100 clones per million clonotypes. The study used deep NGS to compare TCR beta repertoires of mothers and children, seeking features distinguishing related mother-child pairs from unrelated individuals. On average, the children were roughly 10 +/- 4 years old, while the mothers were approximately 41 +/- 4 years old. Libraries were sequenced on Illumina HiSeq 2000 with 100+100 nt paired-end reads after adapter ligation with NEBNext reagents. Mother and child libraries were prepared a month apart and sequenced in separate runs to prevent cross-contamination. For each donor, between 500,000 and 2,000,000 distinct TCR beta clonotypes were identified. Naive TCR beta clonotypes were estimated from low-frequency clonotypes matched to each donor's FACS-determined naive share, without sorting.

The clonotype originates from a woman in her thirties or forties in good health. This sequence uses TRBV27 and TRBJ1-5; the D gene cannot be resolved reliably. Sequences were obtained from blood. For the CDR3, the sequence is CASSLSHNSNQPQHF. The DNA is as follows: TGTGCCAGCAGTTTATCACACAATAGCAATCAGCCCCAGCATTTT.